This is a list of T cell receptor beta chains from one sample in a study of shared clonotypes between healthy human individuals. TCRdb's copy holds only in-frame clones and misses some; the assay was immunoSEQ multiplex PCR. This table holds about 2 million clones, roughly 96% found once. Sequenced sample: naive CD4+ T cells sorted from blood. The receptors here all came from a young man in good health. Both conserved end residues are part of each CDR3. Fields, in order: V gene, J gene, clone size, CDR3 length, D gene, CDR3 DNA, CDR3 protein. The D gene is left open where the match is weak. Only part of the rows carry a size: once, few, many, or a class if the clone is expanded.

V gene: TRBV5-8
J gene: TRBJ2-7
clone size: .
CDR3 length: 17
D gene: .
CDR3 DNA: TGTGCCAGCAGCTCCATTGGTTGGCCCCAGGCGTTATACGAGCAGTACTTC
CDR3 protein: CASSSIGWPQALYEQYF

V gene: TRBV5-6
J gene: TRBJ2-7
clone size: .
CDR3 length: 13
D gene: .
CDR3 DNA: TGTGCCAGCAGCGGGGACACTCTCTACGAGCAGTACTTC
CDR3 protein: CASSGDTLYEQYF

V gene: TRBV18
J gene: TRBJ1-6
clone size: .
CDR3 length: 18
D gene: .
CDR3 DNA: TGTGCCAGCTCACCAAAGCAGTTGCGGGACTCCTATAATTCACCCCTCCACTTT
CDR3 protein: CASSPKQLRDSYNSPLHF

V gene: TRBV19
J gene: TRBJ2-7
clone size: .
CDR3 length: 14
D gene: TRBD1
CDR3 DNA: TGTGCCAGTAGGTCCGGACAGGGATCCTACGAGCAGTACTTC
CDR3 protein: CASRSGQGSYEQYF

V gene: TRBV5-1
J gene: TRBJ1-3
clone size: .
CDR3 length: 14
D gene: TRBD1
CDR3 DNA: TGCGCCAGCAGTCGGACAGGGAGCTCGGACACCATATATTTT
CDR3 protein: CASSRTGSSDTIYF

V gene: TRBV30
J gene: TRBJ2-5
clone size: .
CDR3 length: 13
D gene: .
CDR3 DNA: TGTGCCTTAAGACCCCCAAGCCATGAGACCCAGTACTTC
CDR3 protein: CALRPPSHETQYF

V gene: TRBV5-1
J gene: TRBJ2-7
clone size: .
CDR3 length: 14
D gene: TRBD1
CDR3 DNA: TGCGCCAGCAGCTTTGACAGGGCCTCCTACGAGCAGTACTTC
CDR3 protein: CASSFDRASYEQYF

V gene: TRBV30
J gene: TRBJ2-1
clone size: .
CDR3 length: 13
D gene: .
CDR3 DNA: TGTGCCTGGAGTTCACAGGGAGGGAATGAGCAGTTCTTC
CDR3 protein: CAWSSQGGNEQFF

V gene: TRBV5-6
J gene: TRBJ2-3
clone size: .
CDR3 length: 16
D gene: TRBD2
CDR3 DNA: TGTGCCAGCAGCTTGGAGGCTAGCGGGATAACAGATACGCAGTATTTT
CDR3 protein: CASSLEASGITDTQYF

V gene: TRBV2
J gene: TRBJ1-2
clone size: .
CDR3 length: 14
D gene: TRBD1
CDR3 DNA: TGTGCCAGCAGGACTGGACAGGGGGCGATCGGCTACACCTTC
CDR3 protein: CASRTGQGAIGYTF

V gene: TRBV10-3
J gene: TRBJ2-3
clone size: once
CDR3 length: 13
D gene: .
CDR3 DNA: TGTGCCGCCTCCTCGGGTAGCACAGATACGCAGTATTTT
CDR3 protein: CAASSGSTDTQYF

V gene: TRBV5-1
J gene: TRBJ2-5
clone size: .
CDR3 length: 16
D gene: .
CDR3 DNA: TGCGCCAGCAGCTTGTCGGGACCCAGGTACCAAGAGACCCAGTACTTC
CDR3 protein: CASSLSGPRYQETQYF

V gene: TRBV7-9
J gene: TRBJ2-5
clone size: .
CDR3 length: 14
D gene: TRBD1
CDR3 DNA: TGTGCCAGCAGCTTACCCCCAGGGGGACAGACCCAGTACTTC
CDR3 protein: CASSLPPGGQTQYF

V gene: TRBV7-9
J gene: TRBJ2-5
clone size: once
CDR3 length: 13
D gene: TRBD1
CDR3 DNA: TGTGCCAGCAGCGCCGGGACAGGGGGGACCCAGTACTTC
CDR3 protein: CASSAGTGGTQYF

V gene: TRBV28
J gene: TRBJ1-2
clone size: .
CDR3 length: 13
D gene: TRBD1
CDR3 DNA: TGTGCCAGCATCCCCGACAGGGCCCATGGCTACACCTTC
CDR3 protein: CASIPDRAHGYTF

V gene: TRBV28
J gene: TRBJ1-3
clone size: .
CDR3 length: 15
D gene: .
CDR3 DNA: TGTGCCAGCAGTTTCGGGCAGCGCTCTGGAAACACCATATATTTT
CDR3 protein: CASSFGQRSGNTIYF

V gene: TRBV30
J gene: TRBJ2-5
clone size: .
CDR3 length: 11
D gene: .
CDR3 DNA: TGTGCCTGGAGTTTCGAAGAGACCCAGTACTTC
CDR3 protein: CAWSFEETQYF

V gene: TRBV6-1
J gene: TRBJ2-2
clone size: .
CDR3 length: 15
D gene: .
CDR3 DNA: TGTGCCAGCAGTGTGGTTCGGGGTCTCACCGGGGAGCTGTTTTTT
CDR3 protein: CASSVVRGLTGELFF

V gene: TRBV14
J gene: TRBJ2-1
clone size: .
CDR3 length: 14
D gene: .
CDR3 DNA: TGTGCCAGCAGCCAGGGGCAGCGCTACAATGAGCAGTTCTTC
CDR3 protein: CASSQGQRYNEQFF

V gene: TRBV7-7
J gene: TRBJ2-2
clone size: once
CDR3 length: 16
D gene: .
CDR3 DNA: TGTGCTAGCAGCTTAACTCCGGGAACTAACACCGGGGAGCTGTTTTTT
CDR3 protein: CASSLTPGTNTGELFF

V gene: TRBV10-1
J gene: TRBJ1-4
clone size: .
CDR3 length: 14
D gene: .
CDR3 DNA: TGCGCCAGCAGTGAGGGGGGGACCTCTGAAAAACTGTTTTTT
CDR3 protein: CASSEGGTSEKLFF

V gene: TRBV9
J gene: TRBJ2-2
clone size: .
CDR3 length: 14
D gene: TRBD2
CDR3 DNA: TGTGCCTCCAGTCGGGACTATGACACCGGGGAGCTGTTTTTT
CDR3 protein: CASSRDYDTGELFF

V gene: TRBV28
J gene: TRBJ2-7
clone size: .
CDR3 length: 15
D gene: .
CDR3 DNA: TGTGCCAGCAGTCTCCGGGACACCAGGACCTACGAGCAGTACTTC
CDR3 protein: CASSLRDTRTYEQYF

V gene: TRBV9
J gene: TRBJ2-3
clone size: .
CDR3 length: 15
D gene: .
CDR3 DNA: TGTGCCAGCAGCGTAGACTCCCAGAGTAGCGATACGCAGTATTTT
CDR3 protein: CASSVDSQSSDTQYF

V gene: TRBV5-1
J gene: TRBJ2-1
clone size: .
CDR3 length: 13
D gene: .
CDR3 DNA: TGCGCCAGCAGCGGGACGGGGTACAATGAGCAGTTCTTC
CDR3 protein: CASSGTGYNEQFF

V gene: TRBV4-1
J gene: TRBJ1-1
clone size: .
CDR3 length: 17
D gene: TRBD1
CDR3 DNA: TGCGCCAGCAGCCAAGAATTGAGACAGGGGTTTTATACTGAAGCTTTCTTT
CDR3 protein: CASSQELRQGFYTEAFF

V gene: TRBV25-1
J gene: TRBJ1-1
clone size: .
CDR3 length: 16
D gene: .
CDR3 DNA: TGTGCCAGCAGTGAATTGGGGGGGATGATGAACACTGAAGCTTTCTTT
CDR3 protein: CASSELGGMMNTEAFF

V gene: TRBV5-1
J gene: TRBJ1-4
clone size: .
CDR3 length: 15
D gene: .
CDR3 DNA: TGCGCCAGTCGCTTGGGGCCACAGCCTAATGAAAAACTGTTTTTT
CDR3 protein: CASRLGPQPNEKLFF

V gene: TRBV4-1
J gene: TRBJ2-3
clone size: .
CDR3 length: 13
D gene: TRBD2
CDR3 DNA: TGCGCCAGCAGACTAGCGGGGGTTGATACGCAGTATTTT
CDR3 protein: CASRLAGVDTQYF

V gene: TRBV7-6
J gene: TRBJ2-2
clone size: .
CDR3 length: 12
D gene: .
CDR3 DNA: TGTGCCAGCAGACAACCGGCCGGGGAGCTGTTTTTT
CDR3 protein: CASRQPAGELFF

V gene: TRBV28
J gene: TRBJ2-5
clone size: .
CDR3 length: 11
D gene: .
CDR3 DNA: TGTGCCAGCGGAATCCCCGCTAGGGCGTACTTC
CDR3 protein: CASGIPARAYF

V gene: TRBV10-3
J gene: TRBJ2-1
clone size: .
CDR3 length: 11
D gene: .
CDR3 DNA: TGTGCCATCAGTGCGAGGGATGAGCAGTTCTTC
CDR3 protein: CAISARDEQFF

V gene: TRBV2
J gene: TRBJ1-4
clone size: .
CDR3 length: 12
D gene: .
CDR3 DNA: TGTGCCAGCAGAGTAGCTAATGAAAAACTGTTTTTT
CDR3 protein: CASRVANEKLFF